Listed below are T cell receptor beta chains from one sample, sequenced in a study of TIL therapy for anti-PD-1-resistant metastatic lung cancer. Clones were sequenced by immunoSEQ multiplex PCR, and TCRdb holds only the in-frame ones, with some missing. The data contain about 20,000 clones, under 90% of them seen just once; the ten biggest clones take up over 2%. The sample in question was blood, obtained at baseline. The receptor source for this set is a person between 30 and 79 years old with non-small cell lung cancer. CDR3s include the opening cysteine and the closing phenylalanine or tryptophan. The order of the fields is clone size, D gene, J gene, V gene, CDR3 protein, CDR3 DNA. A D gene is named only where the DNA matches it firmly. The size entry is marked missing in some rows and otherwise reads once, few, many or a size class.

clone_size: NA; d_call: NA; j_call: TRBJ2-7; v_call: TRBV21-1; cdr3_aa: CASSMGDRGRGSFPYEQYF; cdr3_nt: TGTGCCAGCAGCATGGGGGACAGGGGGCGAGGAAGTTTCCCCTACGAGCAGTACTTC
clone_size: NA; d_call: TRBD1; j_call: TRBJ1-5; v_call: TRBV10-2; cdr3_aa: CASSPRQGADQPQHF; cdr3_nt: TGCGCCAGCAGTCCCAGACAGGGGGCCGATCAGCCCCAGCATTTT
clone_size: NA; d_call: NA; j_call: TRBJ2-3; v_call: TRBV6-5; cdr3_aa: CASSYVGMGTDTQYF; cdr3_nt: TGTGCCAGCAGTTACGTGGGAATGGGCACAGATACGCAGTATTTT
clone_size: NA; d_call: TRBD1; j_call: TRBJ1-5; v_call: TRBV5-3; cdr3_aa: CARSGDSSDQPQHF; cdr3_nt: TGTGCCAGAAGCGGGGACAGTTCAGATCAGCCCCAGCATTTT
clone_size: few; d_call: TRBD2; j_call: TRBJ2-3; v_call: TRBV6-5; cdr3_aa: CASCDTGGTTDTQYF; cdr3_nt: TGTGCCAGTTGCGACACCGGGGGGACCACAGATACGCAGTATTTT
clone_size: NA; d_call: NA; j_call: TRBJ1-1; v_call: TRBV7-9; cdr3_aa: CASSLAGGWGAFF; cdr3_nt: TGTGCCAGCAGCTTAGCTGGGGGCTGGGGAGCTTTCTTT
clone_size: few; d_call: NA; j_call: TRBJ2-5; v_call: TRBV7-6; cdr3_aa: CASSRYSPGAFETQYF; cdr3_nt: TGTGCCAGCAGCCGCTATAGCCCGGGGGCATTTGAGACCCAGTACTTC
clone_size: once; d_call: TRBD1; j_call: TRBJ2-5; v_call: TRBV18; cdr3_aa: CASSPNRGETQYF; cdr3_nt: TGTGCCAGCTCACCAAACAGGGGGGAGACCCAGTACTTC
clone_size: few; d_call: NA; j_call: TRBJ2-2; v_call: TRBV28; cdr3_aa: CASSPSLAFLPSNTGELFF; cdr3_nt: TGTGCCAGCAGTCCCTCTCTAGCGTTCCTCCCATCAAACACCGGGGAGCTGTTTTTT
clone_size: NA; d_call: NA; j_call: TRBJ2-2; v_call: TRBV19; cdr3_aa: CASSTHPGDGELFF; cdr3_nt: TGTGCCAGTAGTACACACCCGGGGGACGGGGAGCTGTTTTTT
clone_size: NA; d_call: TRBD1; j_call: TRBJ1-1; v_call: TRBV9; cdr3_aa: CASSVSGTGLGNTEAFF; cdr3_nt: TGTGCCAGCAGCGTTTCCGGGACAGGGCTAGGGAACACTGAAGCTTTCTTT
clone_size: few; d_call: NA; j_call: TRBJ2-7; v_call: TRBV5-4; cdr3_aa: CASSLFGSSYEQYF; cdr3_nt: TGTGCCAGCAGCTTGTTCGGGAGCTCCTACGAGCAGTACTTC
clone_size: NA; d_call: NA; j_call: TRBJ2-7; v_call: TRBV20-1; cdr3_aa: CSALDSYEQYF; cdr3_nt: TGCAGTGCATTGGACAGCTACGAGCAGTACTTC
clone_size: NA; d_call: TRBD1; j_call: TRBJ2-2; v_call: TRBV7-8; cdr3_aa: CASSLATGTGSYTGELFF; cdr3_nt: TGTGCCAGCAGCTTAGCGACCGGGACAGGGTCGTACACCGGGGAGCTGTTTTTT
clone_size: NA; d_call: NA; j_call: TRBJ1-5; v_call: TRBV6-5; cdr3_aa: CASSLKGQGGQPQHF; cdr3_nt: TGTGCCAGCAGCCTAAAGGGGCAGGGCGGGCAGCCCCAGCATTTT
clone_size: few; d_call: NA; j_call: TRBJ1-2; v_call: TRBV6-5; cdr3_aa: CASSSDGRYGYTF; cdr3_nt: TGTGCCAGCAGCAGTGACGGGAGATATGGCTACACCTTC
clone_size: NA; d_call: NA; j_call: TRBJ1-5; v_call: TRBV12-5; cdr3_aa: CASGFLTGLTVGFNQPQHF; cdr3_nt: TGTGCTAGTGGTTTTCTGACAGGCCTTACCGTCGGATTCAATCAGCCCCAGCATTTT
clone_size: NA; d_call: NA; j_call: TRBJ1-1; v_call: TRBV4-2; cdr3_aa: CASSHGLQNTEAFF; cdr3_nt: TGTGCCAGCAGCCATGGACTCCAGAACACTGAAGCTTTCTTT
clone_size: NA; d_call: NA; j_call: TRBJ2-4; v_call: TRBV25-1; cdr3_aa: CASSESTSRNIQYF; cdr3_nt: TGTGCCAGCAGTGAATCGACTAGTCGGAACATTCAGTACTTC
clone_size: NA; d_call: NA; j_call: TRBJ1-2; v_call: TRBV7-9; cdr3_aa: CASSLARGYGYTF; cdr3_nt: TGTGCCAGCAGCTTAGCCAGGGGCTATGGCTACACCTTC
clone_size: NA; d_call: NA; j_call: TRBJ2-5; v_call: TRBV5-1; cdr3_aa: CASSLDAAQETQYF; cdr3_nt: TGCGCCAGCAGCTTGGACGCAGCACAAGAGACCCAGTACTTC
clone_size: NA; d_call: NA; j_call: TRBJ1-1; v_call: TRBV5-8; cdr3_aa: CASSPDVVYSEAFF; cdr3_nt: TGTGCCAGCAGCCCGGACGTGGTCTACTCTGAAGCTTTCTTT
clone_size: NA; d_call: TRBD2; j_call: TRBJ2-2; v_call: TRBV7-2; cdr3_aa: CASSFITGLAAHTGELFF; cdr3_nt: TGTGCCAGCAGCTTTATCACCGGACTAGCGGCCCACACCGGGGAGCTGTTTTTT
clone_size: NA; d_call: NA; j_call: TRBJ1-1; v_call: TRBV19; cdr3_aa: CATRKNTEAFF; cdr3_nt: TGTGCCACCAGGAAGAACACTGAAGCTTTCTTT
clone_size: NA; d_call: NA; j_call: TRBJ2-3; v_call: TRBV5-1; cdr3_aa: CASHLASGASTDTQYF; cdr3_nt: TGCGCCAGTCATCTCGCTTCAGGGGCGAGCACAGATACGCAGTATTTT
clone_size: NA; d_call: TRBD1; j_call: TRBJ1-2; v_call: TRBV7-2; cdr3_aa: CASSTQTGLVGYTF; cdr3_nt: TGTGCCAGCAGCACCCAGACAGGGCTGGTGGGCTACACCTTC
clone_size: NA; d_call: NA; j_call: TRBJ2-7; v_call: TRBV28; cdr3_aa: CASRSPGFYEQYF; cdr3_nt: TGTGCCAGCAGGTCCCCAGGGTTTTACGAGCAGTACTTC
clone_size: NA; d_call: TRBD1; j_call: TRBJ1-6; v_call: TRBV19; cdr3_aa: CASSTGTGALGPLHF; cdr3_nt: TGTGCCAGTAGTACCGGGACAGGGGCTTTAGGGCCCCTCCACTTT
clone_size: NA; d_call: TRBD1; j_call: TRBJ1-1; v_call: TRBV30; cdr3_aa: CACTQGWNTEAFF; cdr3_nt: TGTGCCTGCACACAGGGGTGGAACACTGAAGCTTTCTTT
clone_size: NA; d_call: TRBD1; j_call: TRBJ2-7; v_call: TRBV5-1; cdr3_aa: CASSPGQGIDEQYF; cdr3_nt: TGCGCCAGCAGCCCAGGACAGGGGATCGACGAGCAGTACTTC
clone_size: NA; d_call: NA; j_call: TRBJ2-5; v_call: TRBV7-9; cdr3_aa: CASSSQETQYF; cdr3_nt: TGTGCCAGCAGTTCACAAGAGACCCAGTACTTC
clone_size: NA; d_call: NA; j_call: TRBJ1-3; v_call: TRBV7-2; cdr3_aa: CASSPSTDGNTIYF; cdr3_nt: TGTGCCAGCAGCCCCTCAACAGACGGAAACACCATATATTTT
clone_size: NA; d_call: TRBD2; j_call: TRBJ2-1; v_call: TRBV7-2; cdr3_aa: CASEGLAGGRWGNEQFF; cdr3_nt: TGTGCCAGCGAAGGCCTAGCGGGGGGGCGGTGGGGCAATGAGCAGTTCTTC
clone_size: NA; d_call: NA; j_call: TRBJ2-1; v_call: TRBV19; cdr3_aa: CASSIRGVGTGLNNEQFF; cdr3_nt: TGTGCCAGTAGTATTCGGGGGGTCGGGACAGGTCTAAACAATGAGCAGTTCTTC
clone_size: NA; d_call: NA; j_call: TRBJ1-5; v_call: TRBV7-9; cdr3_aa: CASSPRESQPQHF; cdr3_nt: TGTGCCAGCAGCCCCCGGGAAAGTCAGCCCCAGCATTTT
clone_size: NA; d_call: TRBD1; j_call: TRBJ1-1; v_call: TRBV11-1; cdr3_aa: CASSHGDRNTEAFF; cdr3_nt: TGTGCCAGCAGCCATGGGGACAGGAACACTGAAGCTTTCTTT
clone_size: NA; d_call: NA; j_call: TRBJ2-1; v_call: TRBV28; cdr3_aa: CASTDPFGVKENEQFF; cdr3_nt: TGTGCCAGCACCGACCCTTTCGGCGTTAAGGAGAATGAGCAGTTCTTC
clone_size: NA; d_call: TRBD1; j_call: TRBJ1-2; v_call: TRBV19; cdr3_aa: CASSIQGASKAYTF; cdr3_nt: TGTGCCAGTAGTATACAGGGGGCGTCTAAGGCCTACACCTTC
clone_size: NA; d_call: TRBD2; j_call: TRBJ2-3; v_call: TRBV28; cdr3_aa: CASSEGLAGTPWGTQYF; cdr3_nt: TGTGCCAGCAGTGAGGGACTAGCGGGCACCCCATGGGGTACGCAGTATTTT
clone_size: NA; d_call: NA; j_call: TRBJ1-2; v_call: TRBV6-8; cdr3_aa: CASSSSRKTYGYTF; cdr3_nt: TGTGCCAGCAGTAGCTCTAGAAAGACCTATGGCTACACCTTC
clone_size: NA; d_call: TRBD1; j_call: TRBJ1-2; v_call: TRBV6-5; cdr3_aa: CASSPGQGFFYTF; cdr3_nt: TGTGCCAGCAGTCCCGGACAGGGGTTCTTTTACACCTTC
clone_size: NA; d_call: TRBD1; j_call: TRBJ1-5; v_call: TRBV28; cdr3_aa: CASRTRTGGQSWGSNQPQHF; cdr3_nt: TGTGCCAGCAGAACTCGGACAGGGGGGCAATCCTGGGGTAGCAATCAGCCCCAGCATTTT